The 18 T cell receptor beta chains reported below all come from one sample, sequenced in a study of blood T cell repertoires in COVID-19. Libraries were prepared by immunoSEQ multiplex PCR; TCRdb keeps only in-frame clonotypes and omits some of them. The table has approximately 90,000 clones, roughly 74% seen once. Sequenced: peripheral blood. These receptors came from a man between 65 and 79 years old with COVID-19, enrolled during active disease.

This clone was seen ten or more times. The V gene is TRBV6-1, the J gene TRBJ1-6; TRBD1 matches 7 bases. Unmatched junction bases numbered 14, after V lost 4 bases and J lost 2 bases. The germline V gene has CDR1 MNHNS and CDR2 SASEGT. This CDR3 is built from 19 residues. The CDR3 region is CASSGRSSTGYTYNSPLHF. The DNA of the CDR3 is TGTGCCAGCAGTGGTCGGTCTTCGACAGGGTATACCTATAATTCACCCCTCCACTTT.

This sequence joins TRBV5-1 and TRBJ1-5; D unresolved. This CDR3 contains 13 residues. V dropped 2 bases and J dropped 6 bases, with 9 bases sitting between them. The germline V gene has CDR1 SGHRS and CDR2 YFSETQ. Here the CDR3 reads CASSFSDRQPQHF. The CDR3 nucleotides are TGCGCCAGCAGCTTTAGTGATCGTCAGCCCCAGCATTTT.

The chain has TRBV4-2 and TRBJ2-3, with 7 nucleotides matching TRBD1. Unmatched junction bases numbered 7, after V lost 3 bases and J lost 1 base. The germline gives CDR1 LGHNA, CDR2 YNFKEQ. This CDR3 has 16 residues. The CDR3 nucleotides are TGTGCCAGCAGCCAGGACCGACAGGGTCGCACAGATACGCAGTATTTT. This sequence encodes CASSQDRQGRTDTQYF.

The V gene is TRBV7-9, the J gene TRBJ2-3; 7 bases fit TRBD2. With V trimmed by 5 bases and J by 5 bases, 10 bases remained unmatched. The CDR3 runs 15 residues. Germline values: CDR1 SEHNR, CDR2 FQNEAQ (reference sequence). DNA for the CDR3: TGTGCCAGCAGCGTACTAGCGACACTGGGAGATACGCAGTATTTT. Translated: CASSVLATLGDTQYF.

The rearrangement joins TRBV5-4 to TRBJ2-3, with TRBD1 matching 8 bases. From germline, CDR1 is SGHNT and CDR2 YYREEE (reference sequence). The CDR3 runs 15 residues. Unmatched junction bases numbered 5, after V lost 1 base and J lost 4 bases. The CDR3 DNA follows: TGTGCCAGCAGCTTGATAATACAGGGGGCAGATACGCAGTATTTT. This codes for CASSLIIQGADTQYF.

The chain recombines TRBV6-2 or TRBV6-3 with TRBJ2-1; perhaps TRBD1 as D (6 bases). V was pared by 2 bases and J by 5 bases, with 16 bases between. The CDR3 spans 16 residues. Germline lookup yields CDR1 MNHEY and CDR2 SVGEGT. CDR3 protein: CASSYNGRGNNNEQFF. CDR3 DNA sequence: TGTGCCAGCAGTTACAATGGCAGGGGCAATAACAATGAGCAGTTCTTC.

This chain links TRBV9 with TRBJ1-1, with TRBD1 matching 8 bases. Trimming removed 3 bases from V and 3 bases from J; junction bases left unmatched: 4. The CDR3 extends over 14 amino acids. Germline V CDR1 and CDR2: SGDLS, YYNGEE. For the CDR3, the DNA is TGTGCCAGCAGCGCTCAGACAGGGGACACTGAAGCTTTCTTT. This gives the protein CASSAQTGDTEAFF.

The CDR3 nucleotides are TGCGCCAGCAGCCGCGGGGACAGACGTAATGAAAAACTGTTTTTT. This encodes CASSRGDRRNEKLFF. V usage is TRBV4-3 and J usage is TRBJ1-4; 7 bases agree with TRBD1. CDR3 length: 15 amino acids. V gave up 4 bases and J gave up 4 bases; unmatched junction bases: 6. The V gene's germline CDR1 is LGHNA and CDR2 YSLEER.

Concerning this clone: This same CDR3 is encoded by further DNA sequences in the sample. V usage is TRBV5-1 and J usage is TRBJ1-2; unclear D gene. In germline, CDR1 is SGHRS, CDR2 YFSETQ. The ends were cut back, 0 bases at V and 1 base at J, with 7 bases in the middle. The CDR3 loop spans 14 amino acids. CDR3 in DNA: TGCGCCAGCAGCTTGGCCGGCGGTAACTATGGCTACACCTTC. Residues: CASSLAGGNYGYTF.

The rearrangement links TRBV5-5 to TRBJ1-1; D is ambiguous. The ends were cut back, 2 bases at V and 2 bases at J, with 7 bases in the middle. This CDR3 contains 13 residues. Germline V gives CDR1 SGHKS, CDR2 YYEKEE (reference sequence). As DNA, the CDR3 is TGTGCCAGCAGCTTTACATATAACACTGAAGCTTTCTTT. As protein: CASSFTYNTEAFF.

The chain joins TRBV5-8 to TRBJ2-1; tentatively, D is TRBD2 (6 bases). V was clipped by 1 base and J by 13 bases, with 18 bases between them. CDR3 length: 14 residues. The germline gives CDR1 SGHTS, CDR2 YDEGEE. The CDR3 nucleotides read TGTGCCAGCAGCTTGAGTCTCGGGAGTGGTTCCCAGTTCTTC. Residues: CASSLSLGSGSQFF.

This clone came up a few times. The chain recombines TRBV28 with TRBJ2-3; the match to TRBD2 covers 7 bases. Germline V gene lookup returns CDR1 MDHEN and CDR2 SYDVKM. V lost 1 base and J lost 4; bases outside the gene matches: 5. The CDR3 length is 15 residues. CDR3 in amino acids: CASSLLGGQADTQYF. CDR3 coding DNA: TGTGCCAGCAGTTTATTGGGAGGGCAAGCAGATACGCAGTATTTT.

This chain uses TRBV6-5 with TRBJ1-2; D may be TRBD1 (5 bases). This CDR3 has 13 amino acids. Germline V gives CDR1 MNHEY, CDR2 SVGAGI. V was clipped by 2 bases and J by 2 bases, with 6 bases between them. CDR3 protein: CASSYPGNYGYTF. The CDR3 bases are TGTGCCAGCAGTTACCCAGGGAACTATGGCTACACCTTC.

This clone appeared a few times. The rearrangement links TRBV28 to TRBJ2-3, with 9 bases aligning to TRBD2. The junction had 1 base not matched to a gene; V was cut back by 8 bases and J by 4 bases. Per germline, CDR1 MDHEN and CDR2 SYDVKM. The CDR3 runs 12 residues. The CDR3 spells CASRTSADTQYF. The CDR3 nucleotides read TGTGCCAGCCGGACTAGCGCAGATACGCAGTATTTT.

The chain is built from TRBV5-6 and TRBJ2-5, with a possible D match to TRBD1 (6 bases). Germline CDR1 and CDR2: SGHDT and YYEEEE. V dropped 4 bases and J dropped 4 bases, with 20 bases sitting between them. The CDR3 covers 16 residues. CDR3 nucleotide sequence: TGTGCCAGCAGCGGCGAATCTGACAGGATAGGAGAGACCCAGTACTTC. Translation gives CASSGESDRIGETQYF. The whole variable domain, filled in from reference TRBV5-6 and TRBJ2-5, reads DAGVTQSPTHLIKTRGQQVTLRCSPKSGHDTVSWYQQALGQGPQFIFQYYEEEERQRGNFPDRFSGHQFPNYSSELNVNALLLGDSALYLCASSGESDRIGETQYFGPGTRLLVL.

The chain has TRBV9 and TRBJ1-2; possibly TRBD1 for D (6 bases). Germline lookup yields CDR1 SGDLS and CDR2 YYNGEE. This CDR3 spans 16 amino acids. V lost 3 bases and J lost 2, with 17 bases in between. The CDR3 is CASSATGTSINYGYTF. DNA for the CDR3: TGTGCCAGCAGCGCGACCGGGACATCAATCAACTATGGCTACACCTTC.

In its sample, this clone is medium-sized. The chain employs TRBV5-6 and TRBJ2-7, with D hard to call. Germline assignment: CDR1 SGHDT and CDR2 YYEEEE. CDR3 length: 14 amino acids. Trimming took 2 bases from V and 0 from J, leaving 9 bases between them. DNA of the CDR3: TGTGCCAGCAGCTTTTTGAGTAACTCCTACGAGCAGTACTTC. Translating it yields CASSFLSNSYEQYF.

V and J are TRBV18 and TRBJ1-3, with D uncertain. The CDR3 is 16 amino acids. The germline V and J ends were trimmed by 2 bases and 0 bases, with 11 bases remaining between them. The germline gives CDR1 KGHSH, CDR2 LQKENI. Here the CDR3 reads CASSPAGPNSGNTIYF. In nucleotides, the CDR3 is TGTGCCAGCTCACCAGCGGGCCCAAACTCTGGAAACACCATATATTTT. Drawing the rest from reference TRBV18 and TRBJ1-3, the complete variable domain is NAGVMQNPRHLVRRRGQEARLRCSPMKGHSHVYWYRQLPEEGLKFMVYLQKENIIDESGMPKERFSAEFPKEGPSILRIQQVVRGDSAAYFCASSPAGPNSGNTIYFGEGSWLTVV.